Shown below are 12 T cell receptor beta chains from a single sample sequenced in a study of graft-versus-host responses after intestinal transplantation. Generated by immunoSEQ multiplex PCR, the TCRdb table keeps only in-frame clones and is missing some. The sample records 7,500 to 10,000 clones, approximately 72% being singletons. Lymphocytes (intraepithelial and lamina propria) were released by processing the graft tissue. This specimen consisted of ileum tissue, obtained 500 to 550 days after intestinal transplant. These receptors came from a human patient who received an intestinal transplant, so some T cells may come from the graft donor.

This chain connects TRBV11-2 to TRBJ2-2; D is undetermined. Germline values: CDR1 SGHAT, CDR2 FQNNGV. V lost 1 base and J lost 6, with 9 bases in between. This CDR3 has 14 amino acids. Here the CDR3 DNA reads TGTGCCAGCAGCTTAGTGGGCCCATCCGGGGAGCTGTTTTTT. Its protein is CASSLVGPSGELFF.

The rearrangement joins TRBV19 to TRBJ1-2, with TRBD1 as a possible D gene (6 bases). The V gene lost 8 bases and the J gene lost 0 bases, with 16 bases spanning the gap. The CDR3 length is 15 residues. Germline lookup yields CDR1 LNHDA and CDR2 SQIVND (reference sequence). CDR3 coding DNA: TGTGCCAGTCGAAGAGGACAGACTTCTAACTATGGCTACACCTTC. It codes for CASRRGQTSNYGYTF.

The rearrangement uses TRBV7-2 and TRBJ2-1; no clear D gene. V lost 5 bases, J lost 9 bases, and 8 bases lay in between. This CDR3 has 11 amino acids. CDR1 and CDR2 (germline): SGHTA, FQGNSA. CDR3 DNA sequence: TGTGCCAGCAGCCGTGGTGCTGAGCAGTTCTTC. Its protein product is CASSRGAEQFF.

The chain is built from TRBV4-2 and TRBJ2-5, with D maybe TRBD1 (5 bases). Germline lookup yields CDR1 LGHNA and CDR2 YNFKEQ. V was trimmed by 3 bases and J by 2 bases, leaving 13 bases between them. The CDR3 spans 15 residues. The CDR3 bases are TGTGCCAGCAGCCACAGGGAAGGGTTTCAAGAGACCCAGTACTTC. Its protein product is CASSHREGFQETQYF.

The chain has TRBV18 and TRBJ1-3; weak D call: TRBD1 (6 bases). CDR3 size: 14 residues. Between the trimmed V and J ends, which lost 6 bases and 1 base, there was a span of 10 bases. Germline values: CDR1 KGHSH, CDR2 LQKENI. In DNA, the CDR3 is TGTGCCAGCTCGTACCAGGGGTCTGGAAACACCATATATTTT. Translation gives CASSYQGSGNTIYF.

CDR3 nucleotide sequence: TGTGCCAGCAGCTTAGGTTCGGGGGACAGGCGGCAAACTTACAATGAGCAGTTCTTC. Amino acids: CASSLGSGDRRQTYNEQFF. The chain employs TRBV11-3 and TRBJ2-1, with 8 bases identical to TRBD1. CDR3 length: 19 amino acids. The germline V gene encodes CDR1 SGHNT and CDR2 YENEEA. The V gene end was trimmed by 1 base and the J gene end by 4 bases; junction bases not matched to a gene: 15. The whole variable domain, filled in from reference TRBV11-3 and TRBJ2-1, reads EAGVVQSPRYKIIEKKQPVAFWCNPISGHNTLYWYLQNLGQGPELLIRYENEEAVDDSQLPKDRFSAERLKGVDSTLKIQPAELGDSAVYLCASSLGSGDRRQTYNEQFFGPGTRLTVL.

The chain employs TRBV5-6 and TRBJ2-5; D is possibly TRBD1 (6 bases). The CDR3 runs to 15 residues. With 4 bases removed from V and 4 bases from J, the gap between germline ends came to 17 bases. Germline V CDR1 and CDR2: SGHDT, YYEEEE. CDR3: CASSLDLDRLETQYF. In DNA, the CDR3 is TGTGCCAGCAGCCTCGACCTGGACAGACTAGAGACCCAGTACTTC.

This chain connects TRBV10-1 to TRBJ2-5; TRBD1 agrees at 8 bases. The better agreement between TRBJ2-7 and the DNA end casts doubt on the J call. The CDR3 spans 15 residues. In germline, CDR1 is WNHNN, CDR2 SYGVQD (reference sequence). The CDR3 DNA sequence: TGCGCCAGCAGGCCCGACAGGGGCTTCTCCTACGAGCAGTACTTC. Amino acids: CASRPDRGFSYEQYF.

In its sample, this clone was seen once. The genes are TRBV6-6 and TRBJ1-5; no reliable D call. The CDR3 runs to 14 residues. V lost 7 bases and J 3 bases, leaving 13 bases between the germline ends. Germline values: CDR1 MNHNY, CDR2 SVGAGI (reference sequence). The CDR3 sequence: CASNPKGLNQPQHF. Written as DNA, the CDR3 is TGTGCCAGCAACCCAAAGGGCCTCAATCAGCCCCAGCATTTT.

This clone has a single count. This chain uses TRBV28 with TRBJ1-1; D is ambiguous. The length of the CDR3 is 12 residues. Per germline, CDR1 MDHEN and CDR2 SYDVKM. Trimming shortened V by 7 bases and J by 7 bases, and 13 bases separated the two germline ends. Here the CDR3 reads CASTARAIEAFF. The CDR3, as DNA: TGTGCCAGCACCGCCCGGGCTATTGAAGCTTTCTTT.

The chain uses TRBV21-1 and TRBJ2-1; TRBD1 is taken as the D call from the table, unchecked against the DNA. TRBV21-1 is marked as a pseudogene. The CDR3 has 17 residues. CDR3: CASSRNETGGFDNEQFF. In DNA form, the CDR3 reads TGTGCCAGCAGCAGAAACGAGACAGGGGGCTTTGACAATGAGCAGTTCTTC.

This clone was detected only once. The rearrangement links TRBV9 to TRBJ2-5, with D uncertain. The end of the DNA is better explained by TRBJ2-7, so the J call may be wrong. CDR3 length equals 16 residues. The germline V gene encodes CDR1 SGDLS and CDR2 YYNGEE. The CDR3 coding sequence is TGTGCCAGCAGCGTAGGTATGGTTGAACAGACCTACGAGCAGTACTTC. This gives the protein CASSVGMVEQTYEQYF.